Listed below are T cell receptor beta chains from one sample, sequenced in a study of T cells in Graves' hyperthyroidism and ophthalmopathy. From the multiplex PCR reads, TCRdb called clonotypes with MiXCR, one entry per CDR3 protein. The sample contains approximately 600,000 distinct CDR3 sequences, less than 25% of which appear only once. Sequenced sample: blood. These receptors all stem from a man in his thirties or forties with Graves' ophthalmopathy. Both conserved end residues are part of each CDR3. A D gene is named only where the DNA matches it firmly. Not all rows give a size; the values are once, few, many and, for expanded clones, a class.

CDR3: CASSPTGRTEAFF
DNA: TGTGCCAGCAGCCCGACAGGGAGGACTGAAGCTTTCTTT
V: TRBV2
length: 13
J: TRBJ1-1
size: many
D: TRBD1

CDR3: CASRHLTSGSGDTQYF
DNA: TGCGCCAGCAGACATTTGACTAGCGGGAGTGGAGATACGCAGTATTTT
V: TRBV4-1
length: 16
J: TRBJ2-3
size: -
D: TRBD2

CDR3: CASSQVLASSGANVLTF
DNA: TGTGCCAGCAGCCAAGTATTGGCCAGCTCTGGGGCCAACGTCCTGACTTTC
V: TRBV3-1
length: 17
J: TRBJ2-6
size: -
D: -

CDR3: CASSQELIQETQYF
DNA: TGTGCCAGCAGCCAAGAACTAATTCAAGAGACCCAGTACTTC
V: TRBV4-2
length: 14
J: TRBJ2-5
size: -
D: -

CDR3: CASSYAYSDTDTQYF
DNA: TGTGCCAGCAGTTACGCGTACAGTGACACAGATACGCAGTATTTT
V: TRBV6-1
length: 15
J: TRBJ2-3
size: -
D: -

CDR3: CASSFQGSSGYTF
DNA: TGTGCCAGCAGCTTCCAGGGGTCGTCTGGCTACACCTTC
V: TRBV7-2
length: 13
J: TRBJ1-2
size: -
D: -

CDR3: CASSLARQYGYTF
DNA: TGTGCCAGCAGCTTGGCCCGGCAATATGGCTACACCTTC
V: TRBV5-5
length: 13
J: TRBJ1-2
size: many
D: -

CDR3: CASSYYDSGVGNQPQHF
DNA: TGTGCCAGCAGTTACTATGACAGCGGGGTTGGCAATCAGCCCCAGCATTTT
V: TRBV6-6
length: 17
J: TRBJ1-5
size: -
D: -

CDR3: CASSWDRITDTQYF
DNA: TGTGCCAGCAGCTGGGACAGAATCACAGATACGCAGTATTTT
V: TRBV7-9
length: 14
J: TRBJ2-3
size: -
D: TRBD1

CDR3: CASSEPSSGRVSYNEQFF
DNA: TGTGCCAGCAGTGAACCTTCTAGCGGGAGGGTATCCTACAATGAGCAGTTCTTC
V: TRBV2
length: 18
J: TRBJ2-1
size: many
D: TRBD2

CDR3: CASSATGGKETQYF
DNA: TGTGCCAGCAGCGCGACAGGGGGCAAAGAGACCCAGTACTTC
V: TRBV5-6
length: 14
J: TRBJ2-5
size: few
D: TRBD1

CDR3: CASSSLSRANSHEQYF
DNA: TGTGCCAGCAGCTCCCTAAGCCGAGCGAACTCCCACGAGCAGTACTTC
V: TRBV11-2
length: 16
J: TRBJ2-7
size: many
D: -

CDR3: CASTRTISDIYNEQFF
DNA: TGTGCCAGCACCCGGACCATCTCCGATATTTACAATGAGCAGTTCTTC
V: TRBV7-9
length: 16
J: TRBJ2-1
size: many
D: -

CDR3: CASSEPGLADNEQFF
DNA: TGTGCCAGCAGCGAACCGGGACTAGCGGACAATGAGCAGTTCTTC
V: TRBV7-2
length: 15
J: TRBJ2-1
size: many
D: TRBD2

CDR3: CASSSVTRGWDEQFF
DNA: TGTGCCAGCAGTTCGGTGACTAGGGGGTGGGATGAGCAGTTCTTC
V: TRBV6-1
length: 15
J: TRBJ2-1
size: -
D: -

CDR3: CASSQSKWVTSGISNEQFF
DNA: TGTGCCAGCAGCCAATCGAAGTGGGTAACTAGCGGGATATCCAATGAGCAGTTCTTC
V: TRBV14
length: 19
J: TRBJ2-1
size: -
D: TRBD2

CDR3: CASSLSGRADTQYF
DNA: TGTGCCAGCAGTCTTAGCGGGAGGGCGGATACGCAGTATTTT
V: TRBV3-1
length: 14
J: TRBJ2-3
size: few
D: TRBD2

CDR3: CSETNLAGASEQYF
DNA: TGCAGCGAGACCAACCTAGCGGGAGCATCCGAGCAGTACTTC
V: TRBV20-1
length: 14
J: TRBJ2-7
size: -
D: TRBD2

CDR3: CATVPLASTDTQYF
DNA: TGTGCCACCGTCCCGTTAGCGAGCACAGATACGCAGTATTTT
V: TRBV28
length: 14
J: TRBJ2-3
size: few
D: -

CDR3: CASRPRDNPTYEQYF
DNA: TGTGCCAGCAGACCGAGGGACAACCCTACCTACGAGCAGTACTTC
V: TRBV6-1
length: 15
J: TRBJ2-7
size: few
D: -

CDR3: CASSNVDAAYEQYF
DNA: TGTGCCAGCAGCAACGTGGACGCGGCCTACGAGCAGTACTTC
V: TRBV7-9
length: 14
J: TRBJ2-7
size: -
D: -

CDR3: CASSRAPMNTEAFF
DNA: TGTGCCAGCAGCCGGGCCCCCATGAACACTGAAGCTTTCTTT
V: TRBV5-6
length: 14
J: TRBJ1-1
size: -
D: -

CDR3: CSAPGQSFGEQFF
DNA: TGCAGCGCTCCGGGACAGAGCTTTGGTGAGCAGTTCTTC
V: TRBV29-1
length: 13
J: TRBJ2-1
size: few
D: TRBD1

CDR3: CASSLLVTFRSRNQPQHF
DNA: TGTGCCAGCAGCTTGCTGGTTACATTCCGGTCCCGGAATCAGCCCCAGCATTTT
V: TRBV2
length: 18
J: TRBJ1-5
size: -
D: -

CDR3: CAIRFRDTGELFF
DNA: TGTGCCATCAGATTCAGGGACACCGGGGAGCTGTTTTTT
V: TRBV10-3
length: 13
J: TRBJ2-2
size: -
D: -

CDR3: CANSMTGYEQYF
DNA: TGTGCCAACTCTATGACAGGCTACGAGCAGTACTTC
V: TRBV6-2/TRBV6-3
length: 12
J: TRBJ2-7
size: few
D: -

CDR3: CAWNNVRQGKNVAFF
DNA: TGTGCCTGGAACAACGTACGACAGGGAAAGAATGTAGCTTTCTTT
V: TRBV30
length: 15
J: TRBJ1-1
size: -
D: TRBD1

CDR3: CASSSTGHHTGELFF
DNA: TGTGCCAGCAGTTCGACAGGGCACCACACCGGGGAGCTGTTTTTT
V: TRBV5-4
length: 15
J: TRBJ2-2
size: -
D: TRBD1

CDR3: CASSLAGRSTSGNTIYF
DNA: TGCGCCAGCAGCCTCGCGGGTCGCTCGACCTCTGGAAACACCATATATTTT
V: TRBV5-1
length: 17
J: TRBJ1-3
size: -
D: -

CDR3: CASSLPGTVLDTQYF
DNA: TGTGCCAGCAGCTTGCCCGGGACAGTTTTAGATACGCAGTATTTT
V: TRBV5-6
length: 15
J: TRBJ2-3
size: -
D: TRBD1

CDR3: CASSFGTARYEQYF
DNA: TGTGCCAGCAGCTTCGGGACAGCGCGCTACGAGCAGTACTTC
V: TRBV7-2
length: 14
J: TRBJ2-7
size: few
D: TRBD1

CDR3: CASSQLDQPQHF
DNA: TGTGCCAGCAGCCAACTAGATCAGCCCCAGCATTTT
V: TRBV7-8
length: 12
J: TRBJ1-5
size: -
D: -

CDR3: CASSRSPTSQSGDTQYF
DNA: TGTGCCAGCAGCCGTAGTCCAACTAGTCAGAGTGGAGATACGCAGTATTTT
V: TRBV11-2
length: 17
J: TRBJ2-3
size: many
D: -

CDR3: CAISPTRREQYF
DNA: TGTGCCATCAGTCCGACTAGACGCGAGCAGTACTTC
V: TRBV10-3
length: 12
J: TRBJ2-7
size: -
D: -

CDR3: CSVEGRLNTEAFF
DNA: TGCAGCGTTGAAGGACGGCTGAACACTGAAGCTTTCTTT
V: TRBV29-1
length: 13
J: TRBJ1-1
size: many
D: -

CDR3: CASSLLGPEEQFF
DNA: TGTGCCAGCAGTTTATTGGGGCCGGAGGAGCAGTTCTTC
V: TRBV12-3/TRBV12-4
length: 13
J: TRBJ2-1
size: few
D: -

CDR3: CASSLLSGGDRDNEQFF
DNA: TGCGCCAGCAGCTTATTGAGCGGTGGGGACAGGGACAATGAGCAGTTCTTC
V: TRBV5-1
length: 17
J: TRBJ2-1
size: many
D: TRBD1

CDR3: CSVEASPGGTDTQYF
DNA: TGCAGCGTTGAAGCCTCGCCGGGGGGCACAGATACGCAGTATTTT
V: TRBV29-1
length: 15
J: TRBJ2-3
size: -
D: -

CDR3: CSARAAADTQYF
DNA: TGCAGTGCTAGAGCGGCGGCAGATACGCAGTATTTT
V: TRBV20-1
length: 12
J: TRBJ2-3
size: -
D: -

CDR3: CSASRAGNEQYF
DNA: TGCAGTGCTAGCCGGGCAGGTAACGAGCAGTACTTC
V: TRBV20-1
length: 12
J: TRBJ2-7
size: few
D: -

CDR3: CASGDRGVHEQFF
DNA: TGTGCCAGCGGGGACAGGGGTGTCCATGAGCAGTTCTTC
V: TRBV11-2
length: 13
J: TRBJ2-1
size: -
D: TRBD1

CDR3: CSTNRIGTSNTGELFF
DNA: TGCAGTACAAACCGAATCGGGACTTCGAACACCGGGGAGCTGTTTTTT
V: TRBV20-1
length: 16
J: TRBJ2-2
size: -
D: -

CDR3: CSARDWVLDIDEQFF
DNA: TGCAGTGCTAGAGATTGGGTACTAGATATAGATGAGCAGTTCTTC
V: TRBV20-1
length: 15
J: TRBJ2-1
size: few
D: -

CDR3: CASSPDPIQPQHF
DNA: TGTGCCAGCAGTCCTGACCCGATACAGCCCCAGCATTTT
V: TRBV7-9
length: 13
J: TRBJ1-5
size: many
D: -

CDR3: CASSYGGRRSDTQYF
DNA: TGTGCCAGCAGTTACGGGGGGAGACGGTCAGATACGCAGTATTTT
V: TRBV6-5
length: 15
J: TRBJ2-3
size: -
D: -

CDR3: CASRGDRADLSYNEQFF
DNA: TGTGCCAGCAGGGGGGACAGGGCCGACCTCTCCTACAATGAGCAGTTCTTC
V: TRBV28
length: 17
J: TRBJ2-1
size: many
D: TRBD1

CDR3: CASSYKGAMETQYF
DNA: TGTGCCAGCAGTTACAAGGGGGCAATGGAGACCCAGTACTTC
V: TRBV6-2/TRBV6-3
length: 14
J: TRBJ2-5
size: -
D: TRBD1

CDR3: CASSLEASGLKTQYF
DNA: TGTGCCAGCAGCTTAGAGGCTAGCGGGTTAAAGACCCAGTACTTC
V: TRBV7-2
length: 15
J: TRBJ2-5
size: -
D: TRBD2

CDR3: CASSDGRGSTDTQYF
DNA: TGTGCCAGCAGCGACGGGAGGGGGAGCACAGATACGCAGTATTTT
V: TRBV7-6
length: 15
J: TRBJ2-3
size: many
D: TRBD2

CDR3: CASSPAESTSEQYF
DNA: TGTGCCAGCTCACCCGCGGAGAGCACTTCCGAGCAGTACTTC
V: TRBV18
length: 14
J: TRBJ2-7
size: many
D: -

CDR3: CASSEGRAPSYNEQFF
DNA: TGTGCCAGCAGTGAGGGCAGGGCCCCTTCCTACAATGAGCAGTTCTTC
V: TRBV2
length: 16
J: TRBJ2-1
size: few
D: -

CDR3: CASSKGTGPNSYNEQFF
DNA: TGTGCCAGCAGCAAAGGGACCGGCCCGAACTCCTACAATGAGCAGTTCTTC
V: TRBV5-4
length: 17
J: TRBJ2-1
size: -
D: -

CDR3: CASSLLLGTAQETQYF
DNA: TGCGCCAGCAGCTTGTTACTCGGGACGGCTCAAGAGACCCAGTACTTC
V: TRBV5-1
length: 16
J: TRBJ2-5
size: -
D: -